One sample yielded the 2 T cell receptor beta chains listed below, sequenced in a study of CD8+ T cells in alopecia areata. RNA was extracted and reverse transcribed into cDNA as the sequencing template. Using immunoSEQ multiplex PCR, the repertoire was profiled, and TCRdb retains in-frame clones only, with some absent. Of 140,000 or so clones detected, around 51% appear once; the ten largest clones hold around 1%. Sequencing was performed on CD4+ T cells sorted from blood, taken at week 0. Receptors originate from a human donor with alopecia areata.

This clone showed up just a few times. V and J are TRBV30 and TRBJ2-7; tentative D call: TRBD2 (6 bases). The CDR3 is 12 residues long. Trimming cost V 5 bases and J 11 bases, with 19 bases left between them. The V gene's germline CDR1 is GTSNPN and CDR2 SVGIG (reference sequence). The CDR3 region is CAWAASWGEEYF. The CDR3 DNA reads TGTGCCTGGGCTGCTAGCTGGGGGGAGGAGTACTTC.

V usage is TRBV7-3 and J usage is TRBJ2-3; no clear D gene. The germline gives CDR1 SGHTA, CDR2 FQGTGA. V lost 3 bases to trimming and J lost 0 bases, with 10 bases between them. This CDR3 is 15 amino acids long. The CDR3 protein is CASSLTTTSTDTQYF. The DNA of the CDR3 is TGTGCCAGCAGCTTGACAACTACTAGCACAGATACGCAGTATTTT.